One and the same sample provided the 32 T cell receptor beta chains below, sequenced in a study of blood T cells in healthy people across ages. A second PCR of about 7 to 12 cycles used a sample-barcoded 5' primer and a J-beta primer mix. MiXCR, applied by TCRdb to the 5' RACE reads, yields one record per CDR3 protein. The sample holds about 690,000 distinct CDR3 sequences; roughly two fifths are singletons and the top ten take approximately 29%. Sequencing was performed on blood. The receptors here all came from an older man in good health.

This chain uses TRBV5-1 with TRBJ2-5; weak D call: TRBD2 (5 bases). The DNA end is more similar to TRBJ2-7, so the J call may be wrong. The CDR3 contains 15 residues. Germline V CDR1 and CDR2: SGHRS, YFSETQ. CDR3 coding DNA: TGCGCCAGCAGCTTGGATCTTAGCCCAGGAGGCGAGCAGTACTTC. Its protein is CASSLDLSPGGEQYF.

About this clonotype: A much larger clone differs by one base, so this may be a read error. The chain couples TRBV6-2 or TRBV6-3 to TRBJ2-5, with 7 bases aligning to TRBD1. Per the germline V gene, CDR1 is MNHEY and CDR2 is SVGEGT. CDR3 size: 14 residues. The V gene end was trimmed by 7 bases and the J gene end by 11 bases; junction bases not matched to a gene: 16. CDR3 DNA: TGTGCCAGCAACGAATTGACAGGGTCCTTTGGGCAGTACTTC. It specifies CASNELTGSFGQYF.

In its sample, this clonotype was seen a few times. CDR3 region: CASSRAAGDEQYF. The CDR3 DNA sequence: TGTGCCAGCAGTCGCGCTGCGGGGGACGAGCAGTACTTC. This chain joins TRBV28 and TRBJ2-7, with TRBD2 identical over 7 bases. The V gene's germline CDR1 is MDHEN and CDR2 SYDVKM. The CDR3 has 13 residues. Trimming at V came to 5 bases and at J to 5 bases, leaving 6 bases not matched to a gene.

This clonotype appeared many times. The V call is TRBV28, the J call TRBJ2-7; TRBD1 might be the D (5 bases). CDR3 length: 12 residues. The germline gives CDR1 MDHEN, CDR2 SYDVKM. Trimming removed 1 base at V and 6 bases at J, with 7 bases between. The CDR3 region has the DNA TGTGCCAGCAGTTTATCAGGGCTCGAGCAGTACTTC. The encoded protein is CASSLSGLEQYF.

The genes are TRBV5-1 and TRBJ2-5; 7 nucleotides align to TRBD2. J was trimmed by 9 bases and V by 4 bases; bases with no gene match: 12. CDR1 is SGHRS, CDR2 YFSETQ, per germline. This CDR3 is 14 amino acids long. The CDR3 reads CASSVTGGFRAQYF. CDR3 coding DNA: TGCGCCAGCAGCGTCACGGGAGGCTTCAGGGCCCAGTACTTC.

Note on this clonotype: The junction does not match germline at one end; this may be a read error. This sequence joins TRBV12-3 or TRBV12-4 and TRBJ2-3; weak D call: TRBD1 (5 bases). There are 14 residues in the CDR3. CDR3 coding DNA: TGTGCCAGCAGTTTTTGGGGCAGCACAGATACGGAGTATTTT. This translates into CASSFWGSTDTEYF.

J is TRBJ1-1 and V is TRBV5-1, with 7 positions matching TRBD1. The CDR3 totals 16 residues. Germline CDR1 is SGHRS and CDR2 is YFSETQ. The ends lost 3 bases at V and 1 base at J; junction bases unmatched: 9. CDR3 bases: TGCGCCAGCAGCTCGGGACAGCTCCAACCGAACACTGAAGCTTTCTTT. It codes for CASSSGQLQPNTEAFF. Complete variable domain (other parts from reference TRBV5-1 and TRBJ1-1): KAGVTQTPRYLIKTRGQQVTLSCSPISGHRSVSWYQQTPGQGLQFLFEYFSETQRNKGNFPGRFSGRQFSNSRSEMNVSTLELGDSALYLCASSSGQLQPNTEAFFGQGTRLTVV.

The chain couples TRBV29-1 to TRBJ2-2; D is tentatively TRBD1 or TRBD2 (5 bases each). Between the trimmed V and J ends, which lost 3 bases and 3 bases, there was a span of 8 bases. Germline loops: CDR1 SQVTM, CDR2 ANQGSEA. This CDR3 region has 13 residues. CDR3 loop: CSVDRGYTGELFF. CDR3 sequence (DNA): TGCAGCGTTGATCGGGGCTACACCGGGGAGCTGTTTTTT.

The chain combines TRBV29-1 with TRBJ1-1, with D unclear. The CDR3 sequence is 11 residues long. V was shortened by 6 bases and J by 11 bases, with 16 bases between the two germline ends. Per the germline V gene, CDR1 is SQVTM and CDR2 is ANQGSEA. This chain's CDR3 is CSVDSGQLAFF. DNA for the CDR3: TGCAGCGTGGATAGTGGGCAGTTGGCTTTCTTT.

This chain joins TRBV28 and TRBJ2-3; 8 nucleotides align to TRBD2. The J segment lost 5 bases and the V segment lost 7 bases, leaving 11 bases of the junction unmatched. Germline V gene sequence: CDR1 MDHEN, CDR2 SYDVKM. The CDR3 spans 15 residues. The CDR3 loop reads CASKSMVAGKDTQYF. DNA for the CDR3: TGTGCCAGCAAAAGCATGGTAGCGGGAAAAGATACGCAGTATTTT.

The genes are TRBV20-1 and TRBJ2-7; D ambiguous. The CDR3 has 15 amino acids. Between the trimmed V and J ends, which lost 1 base and 2 bases, there was a span of 15 bases. The germline V gene encodes CDR1 DFQATT and CDR2 SNEGSKA (reference sequence). The CDR3 nucleotides read TGCAGTGCTAGAGTTTCGAAGGGTGGGCCCTACGAGCAGTACTTC. Encoded protein: CSARVSKGGPYEQYF.

This chain uses TRBV5-1 with TRBJ2-5; 7 nucleotides line up with TRBD1. The germline gives CDR1 SGHRS, CDR2 YFSETQ. V dropped 5 bases and J dropped 11; count of bases not matched to a gene: 21. This CDR3 has 16 residues. The chain's CDR3 is CASRQQPTGAIDEQYF. CDR3 DNA: TGCGCCAGCAGGCAACAACCTACAGGGGCAATCGATGAGCAGTACTTC.

This clonotype was counted ten times or more. The genes are TRBV29-1 and TRBJ2-3; D ambiguous. The CDR3 contains 12 residues. Between the trimmed V and J ends, which lost 5 bases and 2 bases, there was a span of 8 bases. Germline CDR1 is SQVTM and CDR2 is ANQGSEA. The CDR3 DNA reads TGCAGCGTTACAGCTAACACAGATACGCAGTATTTT. Its translation is CSVTANTDTQYF.

The CDR3 here is CASSLVGQSQETQYF. Here the CDR3 DNA reads TGTGCCAGCAGCTTAGTTGGTCAGTCCCAAGAGACCCAGTACTTC. This chain joins TRBV7-9 and TRBJ2-5; D not resolved. The CDR3 is made up of 15 amino acids. Germline CDR1 and CDR2: SEHNR and FQNEAQ (reference sequence). Trimming shortened V by 1 base and J by 1 base, and 10 bases separated the two germline ends.

This clonotype has a handful of counts. The chain couples TRBV7-8 to TRBJ1-4; weak D call: TRBD1 (5 bases). CDR1 is SGHVS and CDR2 is FQNEAQ in the germline V gene. This CDR3 has 16 amino acids. The V and J ends lost 5 bases and 7 bases respectively, with 20 bases between them. The chain's CDR3 is CASSPQLGGGGEKLFF. CDR3 DNA: TGTGCCAGCAGCCCACAACTCGGGGGAGGTGGTGAAAAACTGTTTTTT.

CDR3 in amino acids: CASSPDGGGARAGSTEAFF. CDR3 nucleotides: TGTGCCAGCAGCCCTGACGGAGGAGGGGCCAGGGCTGGTTCCACTGAAGCTTTCTTT. The V call is TRBV7-2, the J call TRBJ1-1, with a weak D call TRBD1 (5 bases). V lost 5 bases and J lost 4, with 29 bases in between. The CDR3 loop spans 19 amino acids. Per germline, CDR1 SGHTA and CDR2 FQGNSA.

This rearrangement joins TRBV28 to TRBJ2-1; D call uncertain. CDR3 length equals 13 residues. Trimming stripped 4 bases from V and 10 bases from J, with 14 bases between. The V gene's germline CDR1 is MDHEN and CDR2 SYDVKM. CDR3 nucleotide sequence: TGTGCCAGCAGTTCGCTGATGCCCATCGAGCAGTTCTTC. Amino acids: CASSSLMPIEQFF.

The rearrangement joins TRBV5-1 to TRBJ2-3; perhaps TRBD2 as D (5 bases). With 4 bases removed from V and 5 bases from J, the gap between germline ends came to 20 bases. The CDR3 covers 16 residues. Germline V gene lookup returns CDR1 SGHRS and CDR2 YFSETQ. CDR3 protein: CASSPEIQPSLDTQYF. In DNA, the CDR3 is TGCGCCAGCAGCCCCGAAATTCAACCTAGCTTAGATACGCAGTATTTT.

The V gene is TRBV7-2, the J gene TRBJ1-2; no clear D. The V and J ends lost 1 base and 8 bases respectively, with 11 bases between them. Germline loops: CDR1 SGHTA, CDR2 FQGNSA. The CDR3 length is 13 residues. This CDR3 reads CASSLDQAGGYTF. The CDR3 DNA follows: TGTGCCAGCAGCTTAGATCAGGCCGGGGGCTACACCTTC.

This clonotype has a handful of counts. Sequence at one end of the junction differs from germline and may be a read error. This sequence joins TRBV27 and TRBJ2-4, with D uncertain. This CDR3 is 15 amino acids long. The germline V gene encodes CDR1 MNHEY and CDR2 SMNVEV (reference sequence). CDR3 region: CASSSTAIAENIQYF. The CDR3 DNA reads TGTGCCAGCAGTTCTACAGCCATAGCCGAAAACATTCAGTACTTC.

There are a few counts of this clonotype. The CDR3 sequence is CASSRQSPTNEKLFF. CDR3 nucleotide sequence: TGTGCCAGCAGCCGACAGTCTCCAACTAATGAAAAACTGTTTTTT. The gene calls are TRBV4-2 and TRBJ1-4, with a possible D match to TRBD1 (5 bases). The ends were cut back, 4 bases at V and 0 bases at J, with 9 bases in the middle. The CDR3 spans 15 residues. Germline V gene lookup returns CDR1 LGHNA and CDR2 YNFKEQ.

The chain is built from TRBV5-6 and TRBJ1-2; weak D call: TRBD1 (6 bases). V was clipped by 4 bases and J by 1 base, with 14 bases between them. The CDR3 totals 15 residues. CDR1 SGHDT and CDR2 YYEEEE come from the germline V gene. CDR3 protein: CASSPVDRLNYGYTF. The CDR3 DNA reads as TGTGCCAGCAGCCCAGTGGACAGACTTAACTATGGCTACACCTTC. Complete variable domain (other parts from reference TRBV5-6 and TRBJ1-2): DAGVTQSPTHLIKTRGQQVTLRCSPKSGHDTVSWYQQALGQGPQFIFQYYEEEERQRGNFPDRFSGHQFPNYSSELNVNALLLGDSALYLCASSPVDRLNYGYTFGSGTRLTVV.

The chain links TRBV7-9 to TRBJ2-4; D is uncertain. The J call is uncertain, as TRBJ2-7 better fits the DNA end. The CDR3 runs 14 residues. Germline V gene data show CDR1 as SEHNR and CDR2 as FQNEAQ (reference sequence). The CDR3 region has the DNA TGTGCCAGCAGCTTAGGTACAACAGTTTACGAGCAGTACTTC. Amino acids: CASSLGTTVYEQYF.

This clonotype has a handful of counts. The CDR3 loop reads CSARGKPGTLSTDTQYF. The CDR3 DNA reads as TGCAGTGCTAGAGGCAAGCCCGGGACGCTGTCCACAGATACGCAGTATTTT. The chain is built from TRBV20-1 and TRBJ2-3, with D perhaps matching TRBD1 or TRBD2 (5 bases each). CDR1 is DFQATT, CDR2 SNEGSKA, per germline (reference sequence). The CDR3 length is 17 residues. Between the trimmed V and J ends, which lost 1 base and 2 bases, there was a span of 19 bases.

This rearrangement joins TRBV6-2 or TRBV6-3 to TRBJ2-3; D unclear. Germline assignment: CDR1 MNHEY and CDR2 SVGEGT. The CDR3 runs 13 residues. Trimming shortened V by 2 bases and J by 8 bases, and 11 bases separated the two germline ends. CDR3 region: CASSYMGSGTQYF. The CDR3 DNA sequence: TGTGCCAGCAGTTACATGGGTTCGGGTACGCAGTATTTT.

This clonotype was observed a handful of times. The chain combines TRBV6-2 or TRBV6-3 with TRBJ2-7, with 9 bases lining up with TRBD2. The V gene end was trimmed by 9 bases and the J gene end by 2 bases; junction bases not matched to a gene: 8. Germline loops: CDR1 MNHEY, CDR2 SVGEGT. This CDR3 is built from 14 residues. This chain's CDR3 is CASLVSGGPYEQYF. Written as DNA, the CDR3 is TGTGCCAGTTTGGTTAGCGGGGGCCCCTACGAGCAGTACTTC.

This rearrangement joins TRBV13 to TRBJ1-3; D unclear. This CDR3 region has 12 residues. The germline gives CDR1 PRHDT, CDR2 FYEKMQ (reference sequence). Trimming pared 3 bases from V and 6 bases from J, leaving 6 bases between. The CDR3, as DNA: TGTGCCAGCAGCTTCGACAAAAACACCATATATTTT. This translates into CASSFDKNTIYF.

This clonotype occurred a few times. The rearrangement uses TRBV7-2 and TRBJ2-3; perhaps TRBD2 as D (6 bases). The CDR3 spans 16 residues. Germline values: CDR1 SGHTA, CDR2 FQGNSA. V lost 4 bases and J 9 bases, leaving 23 bases between the germline ends. CDR3 region: CASSSYGVAEKETQYF. CDR3 sequence (DNA): TGTGCCAGCAGCTCTTACGGGGTAGCGGAAAAGGAAACGCAGTATTTT. Variable domain in full (rest from reference TRBV7-2 and TRBJ2-3): GAGVSQSPSNKVTEKGKDVELRCDPISGHTALYWYRQSLGQGLEFLIYFQGNSAPDKSGLPSDRFSAERTGGSVSTLTIQRTQQEDSAVYLCASSSYGVAEKETQYFGPGTRLTVL.

The chain carries TRBV2 and TRBJ2-1; perhaps TRBD2 as D (5 bases). Germline CDR1 is SNHLY and CDR2 is FYNNEI. CDR3 length equals 15 residues. The ends were cut back, 8 bases at V and 5 bases at J, with 19 bases in the middle. CDR3 nucleotide sequence: TGTGCCAGCTTCCGGGAACCCTTGTCCCACAATGAGCAGTTCTTC. This codes for CASFREPLSHNEQFF.

V usage is TRBV5-1 and J usage is TRBJ1-2, with D possibly TRBD1 on 5 matching bases. In germline, CDR1 is SGHRS, CDR2 YFSETQ. This CDR3 is built from 14 residues. The V and J ends lost 4 bases and 4 bases respectively, with 14 bases between them. CDR3: CASSSTPGGYGYTF. CDR3 DNA: TGCGCCAGCAGCAGTACACCGGGGGGCTATGGCTACACCTTC.

There are a few counts of this clonotype. The chain employs TRBV27 and TRBJ1-5, with D unclear. Trimming pared 0 bases from V and 7 bases from J, leaving 4 bases between. Germline V gene sequence: CDR1 MNHEY, CDR2 SMNVEV (reference sequence). The CDR3 covers 12 residues. CDR3 residues: CASSLSDQPQHF. CDR3 in DNA: TGTGCCAGCAGTTTATCGGACCAGCCCCAGCATTTT.

Only a few counts were recorded for this clonotype. The chain links TRBV9 to TRBJ2-4; 8 bases map to TRBD1. Trimming cost V 4 bases and J 13 bases; bases outside gene matches: 16. CDR3 size: 15 residues. In germline, CDR1 is SGDLS, CDR2 YYNGEE. CDR3 amino acids: CASSPQDRAKGNQYF. The CDR3 nucleotides read TGTGCCAGCAGCCCCCAGGACAGGGCGAAGGGCAACCAGTACTTC.